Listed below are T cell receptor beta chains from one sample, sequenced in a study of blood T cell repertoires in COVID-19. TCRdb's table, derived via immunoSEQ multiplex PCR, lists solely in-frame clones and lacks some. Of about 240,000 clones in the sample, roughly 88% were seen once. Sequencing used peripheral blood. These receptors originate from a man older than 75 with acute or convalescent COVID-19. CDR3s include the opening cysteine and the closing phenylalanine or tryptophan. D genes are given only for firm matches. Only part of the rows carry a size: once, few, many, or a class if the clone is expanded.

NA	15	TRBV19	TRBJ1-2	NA	TGTGCCAGTAGTGGGGATACTCTGGGGGCCTATGGCTACACCTTC	CASSGDTLGAYGYTF
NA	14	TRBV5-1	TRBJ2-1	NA	TGCGCCAGCAGCTTGGAGGGGTATTACAATGAGCAGTTCTTC	CASSLEGYYNEQFF
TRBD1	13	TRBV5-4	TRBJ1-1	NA	TGTGCCAGCAGCTACGACAGGGGCACTGAAGCTTTCTTT	CASSYDRGTEAFF
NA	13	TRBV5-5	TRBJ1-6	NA	TGTGCCAGCAGCTTCGGGGTTGGATCACCCCTCCACTTT	CASSFGVGSPLHF
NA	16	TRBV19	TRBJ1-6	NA	TGTGCCAGTAGTATAAGACTCGGGATGTATAATTCACCCCTCCACTTT	CASSIRLGMYNSPLHF
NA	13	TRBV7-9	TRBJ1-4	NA	TGTGCCGTTAACCGGGGATGGGATGAAAAACTGTTTTTT	CAVNRGWDEKLFF
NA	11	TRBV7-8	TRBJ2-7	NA	TGTGCCAGCAGCCCTTCCTACGAGCAGTACTTC	CASSPSYEQYF
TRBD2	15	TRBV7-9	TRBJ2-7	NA	TGTGCCAGCAGCTTAGACGGGAGGAGCTCCTACGAGCAGTACTTC	CASSLDGRSSYEQYF
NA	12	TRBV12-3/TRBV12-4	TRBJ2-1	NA	TGTGCCAGCAGTTTTCTCTACAATGAGCAGTTCTTC	CASSFLYNEQFF
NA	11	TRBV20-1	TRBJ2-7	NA	TGCAGTGCCCCGCATGGCCACGAGCAGTACTTC	CSAPHGHEQYF
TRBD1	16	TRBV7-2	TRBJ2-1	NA	TGTGCCAGCAGCTCCTCGGGACAGGGTACCTACAATGAGCAGTTCTTC	CASSSSGQGTYNEQFF
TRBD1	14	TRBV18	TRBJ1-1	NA	TGTGCCAGCTCCCCAGGGGGCTGGAACACTGAAGCTTTCTTT	CASSPGGWNTEAFF
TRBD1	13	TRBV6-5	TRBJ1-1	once	TGTGCCAGCAGGCCCACAGGGGGCACTGAAGCTTTCTTT	CASRPTGGTEAFF
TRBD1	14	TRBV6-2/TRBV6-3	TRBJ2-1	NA	TGTGCCAGCAGCACCGGGACAGCCTACAATGAGCAGTTCTTC	CASSTGTAYNEQFF
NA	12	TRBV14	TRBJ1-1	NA	TGTGCCAGCAGCCAGGGGGGGACTGAAGCTTTCTTT	CASSQGGTEAFF
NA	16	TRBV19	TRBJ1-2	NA	TGTGCCAGTAGTAACGTCCTGGTTTTGAGGAACTATGGCTACACCTTC	CASSNVLVLRNYGYTF
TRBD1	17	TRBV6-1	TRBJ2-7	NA	TGTGCCAGCAGTGTCCAAATCCCCTGGACAGGGAACTACGAGCAGTACTTC	CASSVQIPWTGNYEQYF
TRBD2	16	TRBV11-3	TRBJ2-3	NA	TGTGCCAGCAGCCCTCGGGTGGGCGGGAGGACAGATACGCAGTATTTT	CASSPRVGGRTDTQYF
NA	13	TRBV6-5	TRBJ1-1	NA	TGTGCCAGCATCCTACAGGGGAACACTGAAGCTTTCTTT	CASILQGNTEAFF
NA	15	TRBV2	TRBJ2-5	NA	TGTGCCAGCGCAACACGTCGGCGGGCACCAGAGACCCAGTACTTC	CASATRRRAPETQYF
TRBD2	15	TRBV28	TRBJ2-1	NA	TGTGCCAGCAGAAGGGCGGGGGTCCTCTACAATGAGCAGTTCTTC	CASRRAGVLYNEQFF
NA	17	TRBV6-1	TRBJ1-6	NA	TGTGCCAGCAGTGCCAGACAGACTAGCTCCTATAATTCACCCCTCCACTTT	CASSARQTSSYNSPLHF
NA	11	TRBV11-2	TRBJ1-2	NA	TGTGCCAGCAGCTTCCTAAGTGGCTACACCTTC	CASSFLSGYTF
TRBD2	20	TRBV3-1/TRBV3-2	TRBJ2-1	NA	TGTGCCAGCAGCCAAGATACCGGGCTTAAAGCGGGAGGGTTCTACAATGAGCAGTTCTTC	CASSQDTGLKAGGFYNEQFF
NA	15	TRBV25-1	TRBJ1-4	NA	TGTGCCAGCAGTGATCAGAGGACGGCCAGCGGAAAACTGTTTTTT	CASSDQRTASGKLFF
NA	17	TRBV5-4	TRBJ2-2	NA	TGTGCCAGCAGCTGGGGGACTGGCGGCGTGGCGTCCGGGGAGCTGTTTTTT	CASSWGTGGVASGELFF
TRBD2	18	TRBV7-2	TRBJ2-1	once	TGTGCCAGCAGCTTAGTATTAGCGGGGGGAAGCTCCTACAATGAGCAGTTCTTC	CASSLVLAGGSSYNEQFF
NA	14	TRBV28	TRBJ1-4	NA	TGTGCCAGCAGTTTACTCGGGGGGGGCGAAAAACTGTTTTTT	CASSLLGGGEKLFF
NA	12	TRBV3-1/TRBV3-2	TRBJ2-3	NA	TGTGCCAGCAGCCTCTTCACAGATACGCAGTATTTT	CASSLFTDTQYF
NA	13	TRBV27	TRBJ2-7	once	TGTGCCAGCAGACCTTCAGGTGCCTACGAGCAGTACTTC	CASRPSGAYEQYF
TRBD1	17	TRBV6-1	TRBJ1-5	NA	TGTGCCAGCAGTGAGAGAGGGGGCCCAACGAGCAATCAGCCCCAGCATTTT	CASSERGGPTSNQPQHF
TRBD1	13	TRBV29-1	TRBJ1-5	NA	TGCAGCGTCGCACAGGGGGAAAATCAGCCCCAGCATTTT	CSVAQGENQPQHF
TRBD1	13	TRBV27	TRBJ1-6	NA	TGTGCCAGCAGGGGACAGGGGAATTCACCCCTCCACTTT	CASRGQGNSPLHF
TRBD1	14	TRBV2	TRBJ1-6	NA	TGTGCCAGTACGGGACAGGGGGCCAATTCACCCCTCCACTTT	CASTGQGANSPLHF
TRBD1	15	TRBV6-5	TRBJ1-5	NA	TGTGCCAGCAGTTACTCGGGACAGGGGAATCAGCCCCAGCATTTT	CASSYSGQGNQPQHF
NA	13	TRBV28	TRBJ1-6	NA	TGTGCCAGCAGTCCCTTACACAATTCACCCCTCCACTTT	CASSPLHNSPLHF
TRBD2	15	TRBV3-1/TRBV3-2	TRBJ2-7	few	TGTGCCAGCAGCCTGACTAGCGGGAACAGCTACGAGCAGTACTTC	CASSLTSGNSYEQYF
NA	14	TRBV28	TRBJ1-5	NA	TGTGCCAGCAGCAAAGGGGGGGGCAATCAGCCCCAGCATTTT	CASSKGGGNQPQHF
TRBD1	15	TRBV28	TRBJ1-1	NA	TGTGCCAGCAGTCAAACAGGGACAGGGATGGGTGAAGCTTTCTTT	CASSQTGTGMGEAFF
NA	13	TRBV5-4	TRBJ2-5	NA	TGTGCCAGCAGCCCCCCGGGGCAAGAGACCCAGTACTTC	CASSPPGQETQYF
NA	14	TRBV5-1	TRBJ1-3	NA	TGCGCCAGCAGCTCCGACAGCTCTGGAAACACCATATATTTT	CASSSDSSGNTIYF
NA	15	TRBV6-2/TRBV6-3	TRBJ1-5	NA	TGTGCCAGCAGTTACGGCAGGGCCAGCAATCAGCCCCAGCATTTT	CASSYGRASNQPQHF
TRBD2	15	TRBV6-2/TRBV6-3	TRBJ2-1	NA	TGTGCCAGCACCCCTAGCGGGGGGCGGTACAATGAGCAGTTCTTC	CASTPSGGRYNEQFF
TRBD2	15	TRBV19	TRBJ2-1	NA	TGTGCCAGTAGGACTAGCGGGAGCTCCTACAATGAGCAGTTCTTC	CASRTSGSSYNEQFF
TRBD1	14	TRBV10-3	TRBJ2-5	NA	TGTGCCATCAGTGAGTCTGTCAGGGGGGAGACCCAGTACTTC	CAISESVRGETQYF
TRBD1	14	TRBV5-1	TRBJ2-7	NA	TGCGCCAGCAGCCGGGCCGGGACAGTATACGAGCAGTACTTC	CASSRAGTVYEQYF
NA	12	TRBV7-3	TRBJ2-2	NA	TGTGCCAGCAGCTTATCCGCCGGGGAGCTGTTTTTT	CASSLSAGELFF
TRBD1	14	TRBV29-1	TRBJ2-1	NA	TGCAGCGCCTTGGGGTCCACAGGGGGCTTAGAGCAGTTCTTC	CSALGSTGGLEQFF
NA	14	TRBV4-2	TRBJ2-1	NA	TGTGCCAGCAGCCAAGCCCCCGAGGAGGATGAGCAGTTCTTC	CASSQAPEEDEQFF
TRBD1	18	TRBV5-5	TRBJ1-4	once	TGTGCCAGCAGCTTATCCCCCGGACAGGGCAGTCTTTGGGAAAAACTGTTTTTT	CASSLSPGQGSLWEKLFF
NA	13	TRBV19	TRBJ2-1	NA	TGTGCCACGAGGGCGACCTCCTACAATGAGCAGTTCTTC	CATRATSYNEQFF
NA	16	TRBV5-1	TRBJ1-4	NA	TGCGCCAGCAGCTTGGTAGCAGGGGCAACTAATGAAAAACTGTTTTTT	CASSLVAGATNEKLFF
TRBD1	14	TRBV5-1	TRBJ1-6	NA	TGCGCCAGCAGGCAGACAGGGGAGAATTCACCCCTCCACTTT	CASRQTGENSPLHF
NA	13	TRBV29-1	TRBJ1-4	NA	TGCAGCGTGGGGGGGGCCCATAATGAAAAACTGTTTTTT	CSVGGAHNEKLFF
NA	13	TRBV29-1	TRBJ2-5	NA	TGCAGCGTTGTACCAGGGGGGCAAGAGACCCAGTACTTC	CSVVPGGQETQYF
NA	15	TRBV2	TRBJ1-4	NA	TGTGCCAGCAGTGAAGATAGTGCCCTAAATGAAAAACTGTTTTTT	CASSEDSALNEKLFF
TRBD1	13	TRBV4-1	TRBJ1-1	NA	TGCGCCAGCAGCCCGACAGGGGGAGTTGAAGCTTTCTTT	CASSPTGGVEAFF
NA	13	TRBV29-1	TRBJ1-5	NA	TGCAGCGTTGGGACAGAGCAAAATCAGCCCCAGCATTTT	CSVGTEQNQPQHF